This T cell receptor beta chain appears in the sequencing data of a study of T-cell memory formation after mild COVID-19. TCRdb reprocessed the 5' RACE reads with MiXCR, giving one entry per CDR3 protein. The sample has fewer than 500,000 distinct CDR3 sequences, approximately 25% seen once. Germline trimming cut 3 bases from V and 6 bases from J; bases unmatched to any gene: 11. The CDR3 spans 16 residues. CDR1 and CDR2 (germline): SGHTA, FQGNSA. Comment on this clonotype: The target antigen is unknown.

General study points: Clones from the second wave (peaking day 37) had unconfirmed SARS-CoV-2 specificity.

This chain links TRBV7-2 with TRBJ2-3, with TRBD2 matching over 8 bases. Sequenced: PBMCs or a T cell subset sorted from them (not recorded which). This TCR came from an adult woman who had mild COVID-19 (a few samples of this study predate the infection). Cell type and time point are not known. CDR3 nucleotides: TGTGCCAGCAGCTTTCTAGCGGGTCCGGCAACGGATACGCAGTATTTT. Protein: CASSFLAGPATDTQYF.